This T cell receptor (beta chain) was sequenced during a study of blood T cell repertoires in COVID-19. Assay: immunoSEQ multiplex PCR; the TCRdb copy retains only in-frame clones and omits some. The sample lists about 350,000 clones, about nine tenths occurring once. Per germline, CDR1 SGHRS and CDR2 YFSETQ. The junction had 5 bases not matched to a gene; V was cut back by 2 bases and J by 4 bases. This CDR3 is built from 14 residues. This receptor was identified in a young woman who had been exposed to COVID-19. The V gene is TRBV5-1, the J gene TRBJ1-1; TRBD1 aligns across 7 bases. What was sequenced was PBMCs or T cells enriched from blood (not recorded which). Here the CDR3 reads CASSFGTESTEAFF. CDR3 bases: TGCGCCAGCAGCTTTGGGACAGAGAGCACTGAAGCTTTCTTT.